The 11 T cell receptor beta chains below come from one sample, sequenced in a study of shared clonotypes between healthy human individuals (dated by TCRdb to 2020 to 2022). The library was built by means of the immunoSEQ multiplex PCR assay. TCRdb obtained this table from immuneACCESS and retained in-frame rearrangements with V and J assigned. These tables miss some clones; where compared with another copy, unresolved V genes account for less than half of the shortfall, and the remainder is unexplained. The sample data list roughly 2,500,000 clones, and roughly 93% of these were observed just once. Clones ranked in the top ten supply roughly 0.36% of the sample. Material: naive CD4+ T cells from PBMCs. The cell subset or site tag for this specimen amounts to: CD45RA+ positively selected. The receptor source for this set is a man aged 18 to 29 in good health. Some clones in this sample may be carry-over from other donors' samples.

The rearrangement links TRBV18 to TRBJ1-2; maybe TRBD1 (5 bases). There are 13 residues in the CDR3. The V gene's germline CDR1 is KGHSH and CDR2 LQKENI. Trimming took off 2 bases at V and 4 bases at J, with 8 bases between the two ends. The CDR3 here is CASSPRQLYGYTF. The CDR3 coding sequence is TGTGCCAGCTCACCAAGACAGCTCTATGGCTACACCTTC.

The chain uses TRBV5-1 and TRBJ1-2; a weak D match, TRBD1 (5 bases). CDR1 and CDR2 (germline): SGHRS, YFSETQ. CDR3 length equals 14 residues. The V gene lost 1 base and the J gene lost 4 bases, with 11 bases spanning the gap. CDR3: CASSLNTGGYGYTF. CDR3 bases: TGCGCCAGCAGCTTGAATACTGGGGGCTATGGCTACACCTTC.

This clone occurred once. The chain employs TRBV7-8 and TRBJ2-5; D is unresolved. The closer fit of TRBJ2-7 to the DNA end suggests the J call may be wrong. Germline loops: CDR1 SGHVS, CDR2 FQNEAQ. The CDR3 runs 11 residues. The CDR3 region has the DNA TGTGCCAGCAGCTTCCTCTACGAGCAGTACTTC. Translation gives CASSFLYEQYF.

This clone was seen a single time. The V call is TRBV5-8, the J call TRBJ1-1; D may be TRBD1 (6 bases). The CDR3 contains 13 residues. Germline-derived CDR1 and CDR2 are SGHTS and YDEGEE. Trimming took 9 bases from V and 3 from J, leaving 15 bases between them. The CDR3, as DNA: TGTGCCACCAAACCAGGGGCATACACTGAAGCTTTCTTT. As protein: CATKPGAYTEAFF.

The chain combines TRBV19 with TRBJ1-4; D gene unclear. V lost 1 base to trimming and J lost 11 bases, with 23 bases between them. Germline V gives CDR1 LNHDA, CDR2 SQIVND (reference sequence). The CDR3 is 17 residues long. The CDR3 spells CASSIVPLRGPLQKLFF. The CDR3 DNA reads as TGTGCCAGTAGTATAGTCCCTCTTCGCGGGCCCCTGCAGAAACTGTTTTTT.

The chain employs TRBV28 and TRBJ2-7, with a weak D call TRBD2 (6 bases). The ends were cut back, 6 bases at V and 4 bases at J, with 19 bases in the middle. Germline CDR1 MDHEN, CDR2 SYDVKM. CDR3 length: 15 amino acids. The CDR3, as DNA: TGTGCCAGCAGCACATCGGGGGTCCAGAATTACGAGCAGTACTTC. Its protein product is CASSTSGVQNYEQYF.

This clone was found once. J is TRBJ2-7 and V is TRBV27, with D possibly TRBD1 on 7 matching bases. Germline CDR1 is MNHEY and CDR2 is SMNVEV (reference sequence). The CDR3 has 15 residues. V was cut by 5 bases and J by 1 base, with 15 bases left in between. The CDR3 region is CASSAHRGGSYEQYF. Here the CDR3 DNA reads TGTGCCAGCAGTGCCCACAGGGGAGGATCCTACGAGCAGTACTTC.

CDR3 coding DNA: TGTGCCTGGAGTGGAAACCTTTTCGCTGAAGCTTTCTTT. Translation gives CAWSGNLFAEAFF. The chain carries TRBV30 and TRBJ1-1; D unresolved. CDR3 length equals 13 residues. The germline V and J ends were trimmed by 1 base and 6 bases, with 12 bases remaining between them. The germline gives CDR1 GTSNPN, CDR2 SVGIG (reference sequence).

V gene TRBV7-9 combines with J gene TRBJ1-4; D unresolved. Germline-derived CDR1 and CDR2 are SEHNR and FQNEAQ (reference sequence). Trimming cost V 1 base and J 3 bases, with 6 bases left between them. The CDR3 totals 14 residues. DNA for the CDR3: TGTGCCAGCAGCTTAGTGACCTCTAATGAAAAACTGTTTTTT. Its translation is CASSLVTSNEKLFF.

The chain combines TRBV4-1 with TRBJ2-6; TRBD2 agrees at 15 bases. Germline CDR1 MGHRA, CDR2 YSYEKL. Trimming at V came to 4 bases and at J to 3 bases, leaving 10 bases not matched to a gene. The CDR3 loop spans 20 amino acids. CDR3 DNA: TGCGCCAGCAGCCCTAGGACTAGCGGGAGGGCCGGTAATGGGGCCAACGTCCTGACTTTC. This encodes CASSPRTSGRAGNGANVLTF.

V usage is TRBV6-6 and J usage is TRBJ2-5; TRBD2 is a possible D gene (6 bases). With the DNA end fitting TRBJ2-7 better, the J assignment may be wrong. From germline, CDR1 is MNHNY and CDR2 SVGAGI (reference sequence). The CDR3 loop spans 15 amino acids. The CDR3 DNA sequence: TGTGCCAGCAGTTACTGGGGGACTCCCGGATACGAGCAGTACTTC. The encoded protein is CASSYWGTPGYEQYF.